Presented here are 4 T cell receptor beta chains from one specimen sequenced in a study of blood T cell repertoires in COVID-19. Sequencing used immunoSEQ multiplex PCR; TCRdb keeps in-frame clones, though not all of them. The sample carries 40,000 or so clones, 80% to 90% recorded once. Sequenced material: peripheral blood. Receptors originate from a man aged 25-45 years with active or convalescent COVID-19.

The CDR3: CASSLRDTGPYEQYF. Written as DNA, the CDR3 is TGTGCCAGCAGCCTCCGGGACACCGGTCCCTACGAGCAGTACTTC. The chain is built from TRBV3-1 (or the pseudogene TRBV3-2) and TRBJ2-7, with a possible D match to TRBD1 (6 bases). The CDR3 covers 15 residues. Germline values: CDR1 LGHDT, CDR2 YNNKEL (reference sequence). Trimming removed 4 bases from V and 2 bases from J, with 15 bases in between.

V gene TRBV30 combines with J gene TRBJ2-1; maybe TRBD1 (6 bases). The CDR3 length is 12 residues. Germline V lookup: CDR1 GTSNPN, CDR2 SVGIG (reference sequence). The V end was cut by 0 bases, the J end by 9 bases, with 9 bases between. The CDR3 nucleotides are TGTGCCTGGAGTGTGACAGGAGGTGAGCAGTTCTTC. Protein: CAWSVTGGEQFF.

The J gene is TRBJ2-1, the V gene TRBV27; 13 bases agree with TRBD2. The CDR3 totals 14 residues. V gave up 10 bases and J gave up 4 bases; unmatched junction bases: 4. Germline V gives CDR1 MNHEY, CDR2 SMNVEV (reference sequence). The CDR3 DNA sequence: TGTGCCATCGGGACTAGCGGGATATACAATGAGCAGTTCTTC. As protein: CAIGTSGIYNEQFF.

This rearrangement joins TRBV7-3 to TRBJ2-2; 13 positions agree with TRBD2. Germline CDR1 SGHTA, CDR2 FQGTGA. The CDR3 totals 19 residues. The trim removed 4 bases at V and 4 bases at J, leaving 12 bases unmatched. CDR3 in amino acids: CASSSTAPGLAGSTGELFF. The CDR3 nucleotides read TGTGCCAGCAGCTCTACGGCGCCGGGACTAGCGGGATCCACCGGGGAGCTGTTTTTT.